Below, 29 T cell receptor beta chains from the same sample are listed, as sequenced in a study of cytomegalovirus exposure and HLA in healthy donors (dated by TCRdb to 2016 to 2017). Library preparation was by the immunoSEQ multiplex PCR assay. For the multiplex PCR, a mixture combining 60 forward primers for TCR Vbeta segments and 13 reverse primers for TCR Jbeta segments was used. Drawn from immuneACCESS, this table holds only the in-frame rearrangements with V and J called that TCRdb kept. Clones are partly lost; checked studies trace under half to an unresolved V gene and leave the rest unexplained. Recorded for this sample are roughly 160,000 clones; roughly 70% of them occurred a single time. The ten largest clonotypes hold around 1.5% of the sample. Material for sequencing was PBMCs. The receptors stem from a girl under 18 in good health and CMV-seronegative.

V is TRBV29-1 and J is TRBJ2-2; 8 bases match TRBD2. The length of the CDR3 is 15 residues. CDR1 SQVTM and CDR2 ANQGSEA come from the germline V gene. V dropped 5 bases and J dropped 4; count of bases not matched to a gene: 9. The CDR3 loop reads CSVRAGGLPTGELFF. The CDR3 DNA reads TGCAGCGTTCGCGCGGGGGGCCTTCCCACCGGGGAGCTGTTTTTT.

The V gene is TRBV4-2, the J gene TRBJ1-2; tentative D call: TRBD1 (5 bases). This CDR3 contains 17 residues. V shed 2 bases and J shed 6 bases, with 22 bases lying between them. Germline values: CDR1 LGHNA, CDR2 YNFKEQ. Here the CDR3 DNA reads TGTGCCAGCAGCCAATCTCAGGTGACGGGGGACGACCATGGCTACACCTTC. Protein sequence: CASSQSQVTGDDHGYTF.

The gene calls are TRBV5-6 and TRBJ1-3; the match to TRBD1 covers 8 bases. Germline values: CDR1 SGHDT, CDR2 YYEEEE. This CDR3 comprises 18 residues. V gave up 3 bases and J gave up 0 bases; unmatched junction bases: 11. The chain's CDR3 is CASSWRTGGRLSGNTIYF. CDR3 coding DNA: TGTGCCAGCAGCTGGCGAACAGGGGGACGCCTCTCTGGAAACACCATATATTTT.

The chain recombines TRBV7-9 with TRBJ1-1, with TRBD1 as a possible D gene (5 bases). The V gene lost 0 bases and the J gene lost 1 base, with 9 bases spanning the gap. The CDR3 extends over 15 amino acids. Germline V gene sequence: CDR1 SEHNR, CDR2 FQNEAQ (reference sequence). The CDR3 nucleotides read TGTGCCAGCAGCTTAGCTGCGGGGCGGAACACTGAAGCTTTCTTT. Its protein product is CASSLAAGRNTEAFF.

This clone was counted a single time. CDR3 amino acids: CASRFGTGEAGELFF. CDR3 sequence (DNA): TGTGCCAGCAGATTCGGGACAGGGGAAGCCGGGGAGCTGTTTTTT. The chain links TRBV7-9 to TRBJ2-2; the match to TRBD1 covers 10 bases. The germline gives CDR1 SEHNR, CDR2 FQNEAQ (reference sequence). Germline trimming cut 6 bases from V and 6 bases from J; bases unmatched to any gene: 7. The CDR3 is 15 residues long. Drawing the rest from reference TRBV7-9 and TRBJ2-2, the complete variable domain is DTGVSQNPRHKITKRGQNVTFRCDPISEHNRLYWYRQTLGQGPEFLTYFQNEAQLEKSRLLSDRFSAERPKGSFSTLEIQRTEQGDSAMYLCASRFGTGEAGELFFGEGSRLTVL.

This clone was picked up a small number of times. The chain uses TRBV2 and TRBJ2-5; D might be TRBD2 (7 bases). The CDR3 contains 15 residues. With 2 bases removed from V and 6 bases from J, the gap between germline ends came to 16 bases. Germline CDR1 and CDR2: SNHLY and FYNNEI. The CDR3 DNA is TGTGCCAGCAGTGAAAGTGTGGGGGGGCCAAAGACCCAGTACTTC. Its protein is CASSESVGGPKTQYF.

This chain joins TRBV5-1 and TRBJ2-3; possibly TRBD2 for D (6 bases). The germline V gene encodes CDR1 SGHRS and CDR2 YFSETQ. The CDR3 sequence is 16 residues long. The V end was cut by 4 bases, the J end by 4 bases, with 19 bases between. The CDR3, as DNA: TGCGCCAGCAGCCCGGGGAGGTGGGGGGAACCAGATACGCAGTATTTT. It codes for CASSPGRWGEPDTQYF.

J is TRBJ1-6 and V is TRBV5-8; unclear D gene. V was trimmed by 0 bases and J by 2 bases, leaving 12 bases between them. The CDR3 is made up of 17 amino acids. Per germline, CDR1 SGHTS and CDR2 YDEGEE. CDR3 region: CASSLVEERAYNSPLHF. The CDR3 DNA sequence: TGTGCCAGCAGCTTGGTGGAGGAAAGGGCCTATAATTCACCCCTCCACTTT.

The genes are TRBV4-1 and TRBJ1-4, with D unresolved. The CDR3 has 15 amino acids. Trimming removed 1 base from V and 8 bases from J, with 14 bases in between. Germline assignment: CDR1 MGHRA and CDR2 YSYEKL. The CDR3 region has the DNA TGCGCCAGCAGCCAAGTCGGGGTTTTGGGCGAAAAACTGTTTTTT. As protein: CASSQVGVLGEKLFF.

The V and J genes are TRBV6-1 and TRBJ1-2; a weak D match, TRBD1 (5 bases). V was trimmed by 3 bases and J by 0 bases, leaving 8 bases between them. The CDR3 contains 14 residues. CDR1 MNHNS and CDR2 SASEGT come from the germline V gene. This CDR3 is CASSESTANYGYTF. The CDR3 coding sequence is TGTGCCAGCAGTGAGTCGACAGCTAACTATGGCTACACCTTC.

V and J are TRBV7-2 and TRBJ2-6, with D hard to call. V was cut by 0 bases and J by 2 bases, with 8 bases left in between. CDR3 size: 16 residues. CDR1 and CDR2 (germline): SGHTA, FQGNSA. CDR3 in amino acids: CASSLALIAGANVLTF. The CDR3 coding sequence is TGTGCCAGCAGCTTAGCGCTAATAGCTGGGGCCAACGTCCTGACTTTC. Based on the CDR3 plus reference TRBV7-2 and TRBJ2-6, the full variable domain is GAGVSQSPSNKVTEKGKDVELRCDPISGHTALYWYRQSLGQGLEFLIYFQGNSAPDKSGLPSDRFSAERTGGSVSTLTIQRTQQEDSAVYLCASSLALIAGANVLTFGAGSRLTVL.

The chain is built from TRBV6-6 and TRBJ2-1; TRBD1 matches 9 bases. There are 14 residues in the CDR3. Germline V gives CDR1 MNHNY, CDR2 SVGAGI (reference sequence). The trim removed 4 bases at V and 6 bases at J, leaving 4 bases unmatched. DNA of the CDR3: TGTGCCAGCAGTTTCCCGGGACAGGGCAATGAGCAGTTCTTC. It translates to CASSFPGQGNEQFF.

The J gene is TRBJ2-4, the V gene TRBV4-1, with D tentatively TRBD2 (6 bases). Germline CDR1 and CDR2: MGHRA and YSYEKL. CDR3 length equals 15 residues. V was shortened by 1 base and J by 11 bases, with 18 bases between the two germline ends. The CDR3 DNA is TGCGCCAGCAGCCAAGGTACTAGCCAAATGGAGCTTCAGTACTTC. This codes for CASSQGTSQMELQYF.

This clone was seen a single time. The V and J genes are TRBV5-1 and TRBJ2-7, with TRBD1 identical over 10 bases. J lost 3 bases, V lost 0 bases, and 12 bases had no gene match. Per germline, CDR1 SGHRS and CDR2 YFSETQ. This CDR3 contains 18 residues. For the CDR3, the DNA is TGCGCCAGCAGCTTGGAGGGACAGGGGCCCTCATTCGGCTACGAGCAGTACTTC. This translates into CASSLEGQGPSFGYEQYF.

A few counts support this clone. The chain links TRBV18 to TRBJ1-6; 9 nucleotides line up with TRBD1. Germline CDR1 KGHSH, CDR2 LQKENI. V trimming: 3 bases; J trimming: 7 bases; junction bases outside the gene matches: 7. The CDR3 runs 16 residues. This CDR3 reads CASSPLDDRGNSPLHF. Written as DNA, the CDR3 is TGTGCCAGCTCACCTCTCGACGACAGGGGGAATTCACCCCTCCACTTT.

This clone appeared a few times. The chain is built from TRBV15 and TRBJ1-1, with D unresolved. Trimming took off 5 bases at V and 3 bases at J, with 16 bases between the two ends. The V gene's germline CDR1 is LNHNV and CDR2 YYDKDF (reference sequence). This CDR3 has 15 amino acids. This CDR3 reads CATSGSNRSHTEAFF. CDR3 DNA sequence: TGTGCCACCAGCGGCTCTAACAGATCCCACACTGAAGCTTTCTTT. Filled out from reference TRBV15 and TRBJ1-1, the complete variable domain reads DAMVIQNPRYQVTQFGKPVTLSCSQTLNHNVMYWYQQKSSQAPKLLFHYYDKDFNNEADTPDNFQSRRPNTSFCFLDIRSPGLGDTAMYLCATSGSNRSHTEAFFGQGTRLTVV.

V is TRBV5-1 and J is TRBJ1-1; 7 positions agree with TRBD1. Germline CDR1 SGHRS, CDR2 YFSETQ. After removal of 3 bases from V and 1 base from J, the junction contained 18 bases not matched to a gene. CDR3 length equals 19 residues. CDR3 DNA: TGCGCCAGCAGCTGGAGAGGGGGAGCCGGGACAGCTTCGAACACTGAAGCTTTCTTT. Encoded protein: CASSWRGGAGTASNTEAFF.

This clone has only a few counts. CDR3 protein: CASSYAGSYEQYF. The CDR3 bases are TGTGCCAGCAGTTACGCAGGCTCCTACGAGCAGTACTTC. The chain recombines TRBV27 with TRBJ2-7; D unresolved. The CDR3 covers 13 residues. Germline loops: CDR1 MNHEY, CDR2 SMNVEV (reference sequence). V lost 4 bases and J 0 bases, leaving 7 bases between the germline ends.

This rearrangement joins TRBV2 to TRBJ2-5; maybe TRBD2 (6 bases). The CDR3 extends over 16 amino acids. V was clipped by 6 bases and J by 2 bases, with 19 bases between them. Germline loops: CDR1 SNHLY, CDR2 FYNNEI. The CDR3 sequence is CASSPPGSGPQETQYF. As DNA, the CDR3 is TGTGCCAGCAGCCCCCCCGGGAGCGGGCCTCAAGAGACCCAGTACTTC.

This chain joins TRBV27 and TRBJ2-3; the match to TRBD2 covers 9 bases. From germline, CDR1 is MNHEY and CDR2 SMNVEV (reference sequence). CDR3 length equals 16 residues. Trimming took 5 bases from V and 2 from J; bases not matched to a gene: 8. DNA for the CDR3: TGTGCCAGCAGTCCGGGGACTAGCTTGTTCACAGATACGCAGTATTTT. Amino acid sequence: CASSPGTSLFTDTQYF.

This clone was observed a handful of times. The CDR3 loop is CASSRSPTQGPYGYTF. CDR3 sequence (DNA): TGTGCCAGCAGCCGGTCCCCTACACAGGGTCCCTATGGCTACACCTTC. The J gene is TRBJ1-2, the V gene TRBV14; a weak D match, TRBD1 (6 bases). The CDR3 totals 16 residues. Deletions cut 4 bases from V and 4 bases from J, with 19 bases between. Germline V lookup: CDR1 SGHDN, CDR2 FVKESK.

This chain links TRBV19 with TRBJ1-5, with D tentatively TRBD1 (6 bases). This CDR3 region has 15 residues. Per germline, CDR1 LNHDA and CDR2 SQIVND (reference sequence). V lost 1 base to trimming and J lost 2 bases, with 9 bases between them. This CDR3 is CASSIVPGGNQPQHF. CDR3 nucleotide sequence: TGTGCCAGTAGTATAGTGCCAGGGGGCAATCAGCCCCAGCATTTT.

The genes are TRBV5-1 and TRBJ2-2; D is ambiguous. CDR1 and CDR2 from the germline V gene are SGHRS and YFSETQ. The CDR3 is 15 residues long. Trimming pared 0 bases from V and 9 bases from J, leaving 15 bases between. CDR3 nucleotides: TGCGCCAGCAGCTTGGCAACTATCGGTCCCAGGGAGCTGTTTTTT. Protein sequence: CASSLATIGPRELFF. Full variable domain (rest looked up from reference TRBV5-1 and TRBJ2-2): KAGVTQTPRYLIKTRGQQVTLSCSPISGHRSVSWYQQTPGQGLQFLFEYFSETQRNKGNFPGRFSGRQFSNSRSEMNVSTLELGDSALYLCASSLATIGPRELFFGEGSRLTVL.

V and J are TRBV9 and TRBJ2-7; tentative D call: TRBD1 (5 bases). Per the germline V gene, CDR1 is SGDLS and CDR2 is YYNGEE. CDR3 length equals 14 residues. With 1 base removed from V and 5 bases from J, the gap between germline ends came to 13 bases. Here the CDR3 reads CASSVSPLTDEQYF. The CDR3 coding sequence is TGTGCCAGCAGCGTATCCCCTTTGACAGACGAGCAGTACTTC.

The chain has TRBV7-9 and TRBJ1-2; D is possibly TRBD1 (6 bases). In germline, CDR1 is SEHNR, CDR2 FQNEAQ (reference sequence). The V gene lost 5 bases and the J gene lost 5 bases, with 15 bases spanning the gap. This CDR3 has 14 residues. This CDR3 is CASSREGGSYGYTF. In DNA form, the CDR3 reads TGTGCCAGCAGCCGTGAGGGGGGGTCTTATGGCTACACCTTC. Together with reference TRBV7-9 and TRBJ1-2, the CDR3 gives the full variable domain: DTGVSQNPRHKITKRGQNVTFRCDPISEHNRLYWYRQTLGQGPEFLTYFQNEAQLEKSRLLSDRFSAERPKGSFSTLEIQRTEQGDSAMYLCASSREGGSYGYTFGSGTRLTVV.

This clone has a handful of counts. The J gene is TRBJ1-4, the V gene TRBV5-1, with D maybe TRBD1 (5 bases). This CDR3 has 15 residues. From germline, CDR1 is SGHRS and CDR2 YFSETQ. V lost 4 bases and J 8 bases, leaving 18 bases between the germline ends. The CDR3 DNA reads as TGCGCCAGCAGCCCAACAGGTTCCCTGGGGGAAAAACTGTTTTTT. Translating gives CASSPTGSLGEKLFF.

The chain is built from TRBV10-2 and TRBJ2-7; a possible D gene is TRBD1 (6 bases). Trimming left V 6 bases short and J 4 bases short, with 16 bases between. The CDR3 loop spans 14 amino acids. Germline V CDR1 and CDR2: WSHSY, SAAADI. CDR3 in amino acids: CASRVNRVSYEQYF. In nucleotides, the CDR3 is TGCGCCAGCAGGGTAAACAGGGTTTCTTACGAGCAGTACTTC.

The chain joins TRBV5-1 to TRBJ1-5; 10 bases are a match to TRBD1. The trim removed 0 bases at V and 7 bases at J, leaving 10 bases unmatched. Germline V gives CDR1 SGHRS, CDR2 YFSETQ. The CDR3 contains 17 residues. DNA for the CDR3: TGCGCCAGCAGCTTGGTGGGGACAGGGGAGGATCGACAGCCCCAGCATTTT. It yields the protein CASSLVGTGEDRQPQHF.

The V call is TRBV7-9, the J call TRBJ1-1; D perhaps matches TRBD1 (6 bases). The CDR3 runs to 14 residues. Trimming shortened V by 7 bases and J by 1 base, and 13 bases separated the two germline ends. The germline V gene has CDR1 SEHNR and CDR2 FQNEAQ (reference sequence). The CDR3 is CASTQGWGNTEAFF. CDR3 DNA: TGTGCCAGCACGCAGGGGTGGGGGAACACTGAAGCTTTCTTT.